This is a list of T cell receptor beta chains from one sample in a study of blood T cell repertoires in COVID-19. TCRdb keeps only in-frame clones here, not all; method: immunoSEQ multiplex PCR. The data contain about 220,000 clones, approximately 85% of them singletons. Sequenced input: peripheral blood. The receptors were gathered from a woman between 65 and 79 years old with COVID-19, enrolled during active disease. Each CDR3 is given with its conserved first and last residue. The D gene is left open where the match is weak. Part of the rows lack a size; the others show once, few, many or a class for expanded clones.

d_call	clone_size	j_call	v_call	cdr3_nt	cdr3_aa
TRBD2	few	TRBJ2-1	TRBV9	TGTGCCAGCAGCGTAGGACTAGCTGCTACTGGGGGTTACAATGAGCAGTTCTTC	CASSVGLAATGGYNEQFF
-	-	TRBJ1-2	TRBV11-2	TGTGCCACGAGTTTCTCTCCTCAAGTCCTAGGTGGCTACACCTTC	CATSFSPQVLGGYTF
-	-	TRBJ1-5	TRBV7-9	TGTGCCAGCAGCTCGGTGGGAGCGCATCAGCCCCAGCATTTT	CASSSVGAHQPQHF
-	-	TRBJ1-5	TRBV30	TGTGCCTGGACCGAGAGGGACAATCAGCCCCAGCATTTT	CAWTERDNQPQHF
TRBD1	-	TRBJ1-5	TRBV7-9	TGTGCCAGCAGCTCAGGCACACGCTTGGGACAGCTCAATCAGCCCCAGCATTTT	CASSSGTRLGQLNQPQHF
TRBD2	-	TRBJ2-7	TRBV7-6	TGTGCCACCGGGACTACTTACGAGCAGTACTTC	CATGTTYEQYF
TRBD1	-	TRBJ2-2	TRBV24-1	TGTGCCACCAGTGACCTGCGGACAGGGACAACCTATGGCGGGGAGCTGTTTTTT	CATSDLRTGTTYGGELFF
-	-	TRBJ2-5	TRBV27	TGTGCCAGCAGTCGAGCCGGACAGACCCAAGAGACCCAGTACTTC	CASSRAGQTQETQYF
TRBD2	few	TRBJ2-7	TRBV10-3	TGTGCCATCAGTCCCAGCGGGAGGAACTCCTACGAGCAGTACTTC	CAISPSGRNSYEQYF
-	-	TRBJ2-3	TRBV7-9	TGTGCCAGCAGCTTAGCGGGAGGACACACAGATACGCAGTATTTT	CASSLAGGHTDTQYF
TRBD2	-	TRBJ2-1	TRBV20-1	TGCAGTGCTAGTTCCCCGGGACTAGCGGGAGGCGATGAGCAGTTCTTC	CSASSPGLAGGDEQFF
TRBD1	-	TRBJ2-1	TRBV5-1	TGCGCCAGCAGCCCGGGACAGGCCTACAATGAGCAGTTCTTC	CASSPGQAYNEQFF
-	-	TRBJ1-2	TRBV30	TGTGCCTGGACAGCAGGGCTGTATGGCTACACCTTC	CAWTAGLYGYTF
TRBD1	-	TRBJ2-1	TRBV24-1	TGTGCCACCAGTGACTACCGGGACAGGGGACGCAATGAGCAGTTCTTC	CATSDYRDRGRNEQFF
-	-	TRBJ2-4	TRBV29-1	TGCAGCGTTATTAGGGGGTTGACCAAAAACATTCAGTACTTC	CSVIRGLTKNIQYF
-	few	TRBJ1-2	TRBV10-3	TGTGCCATCCAGGTCCGGACAGACTATGGCTACACCTTC	CAIQVRTDYGYTF
-	-	TRBJ2-2	TRBV30	TGTGCCTGCGGGACGGGACTTAACACCGGGGAGCTGTTTTTT	CACGTGLNTGELFF
-	-	TRBJ1-1	TRBV6-2/TRBV6-3	TGTGCCAGCAGTTACCCTACAGGGCGCACTGAAGCTTTCTTT	CASSYPTGRTEAFF
-	-	TRBJ1-5	TRBV2	TGTGCCAGCAGTGAAAGTGGACAGCTGAATCAGCCCCAGCATTTT	CASSESGQLNQPQHF
TRBD2	once	TRBJ2-1	TRBV7-2	TGTGCCAGCAGCTTATCCCGCGGCGGGAGATCGGGAAATGAGCAGTTCTTC	CASSLSRGGRSGNEQFF
-	-	TRBJ1-1	TRBV5-6	TGTGCCAGCAGCCTCGGGGGGGCACTGAACACTGAAGCTTTCTTT	CASSLGGALNTEAFF
-	-	TRBJ1-1	TRBV28	TGTGCCAGCAGCCTACCACAGGAAAATGAAGCTTTCTTT	CASSLPQENEAFF
-	-	TRBJ1-1	TRBV6-5	TGTGCCAGCAGTTACTCGCTAGACACTGAAGCTTTCTTT	CASSYSLDTEAFF
-	-	TRBJ2-7	TRBV6-2/TRBV6-3	TGTGCCAGCAGTTACTCCGTGGCTCTGTACTTC	CASSYSVALYF
-	few	TRBJ2-7	TRBV30	TGTGCCTGGGCCCGGGACTCTTCGGAGGGGCAGTACTTC	CAWARDSSEGQYF
TRBD1	-	TRBJ1-5	TRBV7-2	TGTGCCAGCAGCTTAGGCGGGACAGGGGGCAATCAGCCCCAGCATTTT	CASSLGGTGGNQPQHF
TRBD1	once	TRBJ2-1	TRBV6-6	TGTGCCACCCATGATGGACAGGGCCATGAGCAGTTCTTC	CATHDGQGHEQFF
TRBD1	-	TRBJ1-4	TRBV5-1	TGCGCCAGCAGCTTGGGACAGGGGGTAACTAATGAAAAACTGTTTTTT	CASSLGQGVTNEKLFF
TRBD2	few	TRBJ2-2	TRBV28	TGTGCCAGCAAATGGGCGGGAGCGGCGAACACCGGGGAGCTGTTTTTT	CASKWAGAANTGELFF
TRBD2	-	TRBJ2-2	TRBV7-2	TGTGCCAGCAGCTCTCCGGGACTAGCGGGTGCGGCCGGGGAGCTGTTTTTT	CASSSPGLAGAAGELFF
TRBD1	-	TRBJ1-1	TRBV30	TGTGCCTGGGCGCAACAGGGGATTAATGAAGCTTTCTTT	CAWAQQGINEAFF
-	-	TRBJ1-1	TRBV10-3	TGTGCCACGGTACTTTCATTGAACACTGAAGCTTTCTTT	CATVLSLNTEAFF
-	-	TRBJ2-7	TRBV6-2/TRBV6-3	TGTGCCAGCACCCCCCTCCGGGACTCCTCCTACGAGCAGTACTTC	CASTPLRDSSYEQYF
TRBD2	-	TRBJ2-2	TRBV4-2	TGTGCCAGCAGCCCTTTCTCGAGGACTAGCGGGAGTGGCGGGGAGCTGTTTTTT	CASSPFSRTSGSGGELFF
-	-	TRBJ2-3	TRBV6-6	TGTGCCAGCAGTCCAAGCCCAGGGATATCTAGCACAGATACGCAGTATTTT	CASSPSPGISSTDTQYF
-	-	TRBJ2-7	TRBV28	TGTGCCAGCAGTTTATCACCAGGGACCTACGAGCAGTACTTC	CASSLSPGTYEQYF
TRBD2	-	TRBJ2-7	TRBV11-1	TGTGCCAGCAGTTTATCCCCGACTAGCGGGTTCTACGAGCAGTACTTC	CASSLSPTSGFYEQYF
-	-	TRBJ1-2	TRBV28	TGTGCCAGCTCTAGGGCCGGGGACTATGGCTACACCTTC	CASSRAGDYGYTF
TRBD1	few	TRBJ1-4	TRBV19	TGTGCCAGTAGTCCTACAGGGGATGGGGCCGAAAAACTGTTTTTT	CASSPTGDGAEKLFF
TRBD1	-	TRBJ1-1	TRBV6-2/TRBV6-3	TGTGCCAGCAGTTACCCGACAGGGGGATACGGAGAAGCTTTCTTT	CASSYPTGGYGEAFF
-	-	TRBJ2-7	TRBV19	TGTGCCAGTAGTATTCGAGGGAGGGGGGACTACGAGCAGTACTTC	CASSIRGRGDYEQYF
TRBD1	few	TRBJ1-2	TRBV6-6	TGTGCCAGCAGTCCTAGGAGCCCTACAGGGGGCTGGAGTGGCTACACCTTC	CASSPRSPTGGWSGYTF
-	-	TRBJ1-2	TRBV10-1	TGCGCCAGCAGTGAGTCGGCAGGGTTCCACTATGGCTACACCTTC	CASSESAGFHYGYTF
TRBD2	-	TRBJ2-1	TRBV27	TGTGCCAGCGCCCCTCAAGCGGGAGGACCGGGTGAGCAGTTCTTC	CASAPQAGGPGEQFF
-	-	TRBJ2-7	TRBV11-3	TGTGCCAGCAGCCCTGGGGGCTTCTACGAGCAGTACTTC	CASSPGGFYEQYF
TRBD1	-	TRBJ1-2	TRBV7-8	TGTGCCAGCAGCTTAACCCGGGACAGGGGGCGCATCTATGGCTACACCTTC	CASSLTRDRGRIYGYTF
TRBD2	-	TRBJ2-5	TRBV5-1	TGCGCCAGCAGCTCCTTAGCGGGAGAGACCCAGTACTTC	CASSSLAGETQYF
-	-	TRBJ1-1	TRBV5-1	TGCGCCAGCAGCTTGGTTCCGGGTACTGAAGCTTTCTTT	CASSLVPGTEAFF
TRBD2	-	TRBJ2-3	TRBV10-3	TGTGCCATCCGTGGGGGGGGGACGGAGGGCACAGATACGCAGTATTTT	CAIRGGGTEGTDTQYF
TRBD1	-	TRBJ2-4	TRBV28	TGTGCCAGCAGTTCCCTCTCCGGGACAGGGATGTTGGGGAACATTCAGTACTTC	CASSSLSGTGMLGNIQYF
-	-	TRBJ2-4	TRBV2	TGTGCCAGCAGTGCGGACAGCAAAAACATTCAGTACTTC	CASSADSKNIQYF
TRBD1	-	TRBJ2-3	TRBV28	TGTGCCAGCGTCGACCCTGGACAGGGCAGCACAGATACGCAGTATTTT	CASVDPGQGSTDTQYF
TRBD2	-	TRBJ2-7	TRBV7-9	TGTGCCAGCAGCTTCGGACTAGCGGGAGGCATCTCCTACGAGCAGTACTTC	CASSFGLAGGISYEQYF
TRBD1	few	TRBJ1-1	TRBV29-1	TGCAGCGTTCAACAGGGGGCGAGGAACACTGAAGCTTTCTTT	CSVQQGARNTEAFF
-	-	TRBJ2-1	TRBV2	TGTGCCAGCAGGGTCGGTCATGAGCAGTTCTTC	CASRVGHEQFF
-	-	TRBJ2-7	TRBV15	TGTGCCACCAGCAGAGACATCTACGAGCAGTACTTC	CATSRDIYEQYF
TRBD1	-	TRBJ1-5	TRBV9	TGTGCCAGCAGCGTAGCTGGGGGACAGGGTGAGCCCCAGCATTTT	CASSVAGGQGEPQHF